The clone carrying this T cell receptor beta chain occurred a few times. The antigen is not known. The data were taken from a study of post-analysis software for immune sequencing data. Across the whole study: Patients with relapsing-remitting, secondary progressive and progressive-relapsing multiple sclerosis courses were all represented.

Overall study results and limits: The authors found that F measure strongly co-clustered same-batch samples. Compared against controls, patients with multiple sclerosis displayed significantly lower normalized Chao1 diversity.

Carried by the TCR beta cDNA libraries were unique molecular identifiers. Around 500,000 cDNA molecules were obtained from around 1 to 10 million T cells. TCRdb fed the PCR reads into MiXCR, producing one record per CDR3 protein. The sample lists 750,000 to 950,000 distinct CDR3 sequences; roughly 58% were seen once. The sample taken for sequencing was blood. The source is a girl between 10 and 17 years old with multiple sclerosis.

The CDR3 DNA is TGCAGTGCTAGAGGCAGCCCGAGAGGCTACACCTTC. Translated: CSARGSPRGYTF. V and J are TRBV20-1 and TRBJ1-2; D unclear. Trimming stripped 1 base from V and 8 bases from J, with 11 bases between. Germline values: CDR1 DFQATT, CDR2 SNEGSKA (reference sequence). The CDR3 is made up of 12 amino acids.